This TCR beta chain was obtained from a study of T cells after yellow fever vaccination. TCRdb re-called the 5' RACE reads through MiXCR, storing one row per CDR3 protein. Among under 200,000 distinct CDR3 sequences listed, around 7% were seen once. Trimming took 5 bases from V and 3 from J; bases not matched to a gene: 7. CDR3 length equals 15 residues. Germline V gene lookup returns CDR1 MNHEY and CDR2 SMNVEV (reference sequence). This clonotype came up a few times. The V call is TRBV27, the J call TRBJ1-2; 9 nucleotides agree with TRBD1. This specimen was CD4+ T cells sorted from PBMCs, taken about 5 days after the first yellow fever vaccination. This receptor was obtained from a man aged 18 to 35 who received the YFV17D yellow fever vaccine. Here the CDR3 reads CASSLRTGVYYGYTF. Here the CDR3 DNA reads TGTGCCAGCAGTCTCCGGACAGGGGTGTACTATGGCTACACCTTC.